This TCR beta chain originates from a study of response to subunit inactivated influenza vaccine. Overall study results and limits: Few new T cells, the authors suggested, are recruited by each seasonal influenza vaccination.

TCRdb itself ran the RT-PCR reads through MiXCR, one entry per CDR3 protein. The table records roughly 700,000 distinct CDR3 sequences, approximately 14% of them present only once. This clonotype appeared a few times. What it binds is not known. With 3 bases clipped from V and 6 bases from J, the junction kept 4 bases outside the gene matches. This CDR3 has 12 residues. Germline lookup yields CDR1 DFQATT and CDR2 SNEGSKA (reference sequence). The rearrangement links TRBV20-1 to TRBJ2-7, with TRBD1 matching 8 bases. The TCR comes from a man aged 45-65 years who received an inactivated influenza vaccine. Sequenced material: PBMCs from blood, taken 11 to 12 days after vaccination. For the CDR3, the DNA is TGCAGTGCTAGTCGCGGACAGGGCGAGCAGTACTTC. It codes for CSASRGQGEQYF.